The 27 T cell receptor beta chains listed next were all sequenced from one sample in a study of OX40 agonist ivuxolimab in advanced cancers. Libraries came from the immunoSEQ multiplex PCR assay. Entries here come from immuneACCESS through TCRdb and include only in-frame sequences with V and J called. Some clones fail to appear in such tables; in the studies checked, an unresolved V gene covers under half of the shortfall, and the cause of the remainder is unknown. This sample holds about 63,000 clones; approximately 90% were observed only once. 10% to 14% of the sample is taken by the ten largest. The material was CD4+ or CD8+ T cells sorted from blood, obtained in a trial of the OX40 agonist ivuxolimab. The receptors stem from an adult with an advanced solid tumor such as melanoma, head and neck, liver or kidney cancer.

The chain carries TRBV13 and TRBJ2-7; D is possibly TRBD1 or TRBD2 (7 bases each). Germline CDR1 is PRHDT and CDR2 is FYEKMQ (reference sequence). V was clipped by 2 bases and J by 7 bases, with 15 bases between them. The CDR3 is 14 residues long. CDR3 sequence reads: CASSLQGGAGEQYF. In DNA, the CDR3 is TGTGCCAGCAGCTTACAGGGGGGAGCGGGGGAGCAGTACTTC.

This chain links TRBV6-1 with TRBJ2-3; TRBD1 matches 10 bases. The V and J ends lost 6 bases and 3 bases, in that order; junction bases with no gene match: 3. This CDR3 spans 14 amino acids. Germline V gives CDR1 MNHNS, CDR2 SASEGT. This CDR3 is CASSGGQGTDTQYF. The CDR3 DNA is TGTGCCAGCAGCGGGGGACAGGGGACAGATACGCAGTATTTT.

The rearrangement joins TRBV2 to TRBJ2-5, with unresolved D. V lost 7 bases and J 2 bases, leaving 14 bases between the germline ends. Germline CDR1 is SNHLY and CDR2 is FYNNEI. There are 14 residues in the CDR3. In DNA, the CDR3 is TGTGCCAGCAACTCGTACGGACCACAAGAGACCCAGTACTTC. Translation gives CASNSYGPQETQYF.

The chain is built from TRBV7-2 and TRBJ1-2; a weak D match, TRBD1 (5 bases). This CDR3 comprises 16 residues. Germline-derived CDR1 and CDR2 are SGHTA and FQGNSA. V gave up 1 base and J gave up 1 base, with 13 bases separating them. CDR3 in amino acids: CASSLGSRGGNYGYTF. The CDR3 region has the DNA TGTGCCAGCAGCTTAGGGTCGAGGGGTGGTAACTATGGCTACACCTTC.

The chain uses TRBV4-1 and TRBJ2-1; 13 nucleotides agree with TRBD2. Germline-derived CDR1 and CDR2 are MGHRA and YSYEKL. This CDR3 is built from 16 residues. The V and J ends lost 2 bases and 7 bases, in that order; junction bases with no gene match: 5. The CDR3 spells CASSQPTSGRGNEQFF. CDR3 in DNA: TGCGCCAGCAGCCAACCTACTAGCGGGAGGGGGAATGAGCAGTTCTTC.

The chain combines TRBV7-9 with TRBJ2-7, with D possibly matching TRBD1 (5 bases). This CDR3 region has 13 residues. The germline V gene encodes CDR1 SEHNR and CDR2 FQNEAQ (reference sequence). V was shortened by 3 bases and J by 3 bases, with 9 bases between the two germline ends. The CDR3 region is CASSFLTGYEQYF. The CDR3 bases are TGTGCCAGCAGCTTCTTAACAGGCTACGAGCAGTACTTC. Full variable domain (rest looked up from reference TRBV7-9 and TRBJ2-7): DTGVSQNPRHKITKRGQNVTFRCDPISEHNRLYWYRQTLGQGPEFLTYFQNEAQLEKSRLLSDRFSAERPKGSFSTLEIQRTEQGDSAMYLCASSFLTGYEQYFGPGTRLTVT.

This clone showed up just once. The CDR3 sequence: CASRLTSWEQYF. The DNA of the CDR3 is TGTGCCAGCCGTCTCACCTCCTGGGAGCAGTACTTC. The rearrangement uses TRBV2 and TRBJ2-7; D is uncertain. Germline CDR1 reads SNHLY; CDR2 reads FYNNEI. The CDR3 has 12 residues. V lost 8 bases to trimming and J lost 7 bases, with 15 bases between them. Drawing the rest from reference TRBV2 and TRBJ2-7, the complete variable domain is EPEVTQTPSHQVTQMGQEVILRCVPISNHLYFYWYRQILGQKVEFLVSFYNNEISEKSEIFDDQFSVERPDGSNFTLKIRSTKLEDSAMYFCASRLTSWEQYFGPGTRLTVT.

The genes are TRBV28 and TRBJ1-2, with a tentative D call TRBD1 (5 bases). Germline CDR1 is MDHEN and CDR2 is SYDVKM. V lost 5 bases and J lost 4, with 14 bases in between. The CDR3 is made up of 14 amino acids. This CDR3 is CASSLGTAVYGYTF. CDR3 nucleotide sequence: TGTGCCAGCAGTCTCGGGACCGCAGTCTATGGCTACACCTTC.

V and J are TRBV18 and TRBJ1-4, with D maybe TRBD1 (6 bases). V was pared by 1 base and J by 8 bases, with 14 bases between. This CDR3 spans 15 amino acids. CDR1 is KGHSH and CDR2 is LQKENI in the germline V gene. The CDR3 coding sequence is TGTGCCAGCTCACCACAGTCCGGGGGCCAGGAAAAACTGTTTTTT. It yields the protein CASSPQSGGQEKLFF.

This chain connects TRBV7-9 to TRBJ2-5; no clear D. V lost 5 bases and J lost 4, with 11 bases in between. Germline V gene sequence: CDR1 SEHNR, CDR2 FQNEAQ (reference sequence). The CDR3 has 13 residues. This CDR3 reads CASSLGPGETQYF. The CDR3 bases are TGTGCCAGCAGCCTAGGGCCGGGAGAGACCCAGTACTTC.

The rearrangement uses TRBV2 and TRBJ2-5; 7 bases agree with TRBD1. Germline V lookup: CDR1 SNHLY, CDR2 FYNNEI. The CDR3 has 14 residues. Trimming removed 5 bases from V and 5 bases from J; junction bases left unmatched: 8. CDR3 region: CASSLTGTAETQYF. The CDR3 nucleotides are TGTGCCAGCAGTCTTACCGGGACAGCGGAGACCCAGTACTTC.

This rearrangement joins TRBV20-1 to TRBJ1-1; D uncertain. CDR1 and CDR2 (germline): DFQATT, SNEGSKA (reference sequence). Trimming shortened V by 6 bases and J by 3 bases, and 8 bases separated the two germline ends. The CDR3 runs to 11 residues. The CDR3 nucleotides read TGCAGTGCCCCCTCTGACACTGAAGCTTTCTTT. Protein: CSAPSDTEAFF.

The V call is TRBV6-6, the J call TRBJ2-1, with D possibly TRBD1 on 5 matching bases. From germline, CDR1 is MNHNY and CDR2 SVGAGI (reference sequence). The CDR3 covers 16 residues. Trimming left V 2 bases short and J 2 bases short, with 13 bases between. CDR3 region: CASSYPKTGPYNEQFF. The CDR3 DNA is TGTGCCAGCAGTTACCCCAAAACAGGTCCCTACAATGAGCAGTTCTTC.

This clone was counted a few times. The chain recombines TRBV4-1 with TRBJ2-5, with D maybe TRBD2 (5 bases). V lost 2 bases and J lost 1, with 14 bases in between. The CDR3 contains 16 residues. Germline V gene sequence: CDR1 MGHRA, CDR2 YSYEKL. The CDR3 loop reads CASSQRGFTFQETQYF. Written as DNA, the CDR3 is TGCGCCAGCAGCCAACGAGGGTTTACCTTCCAAGAGACCCAGTACTTC.

The CDR3 sequence: CASSDRLNEQFF. As DNA, the CDR3 is TGTGCCAGTAGCGACAGGTTGAATGAGCAGTTCTTC. The rearrangement uses TRBV19 and TRBJ2-1; a weak D match, TRBD1 (6 bases). The germline CDR1 and CDR2 sequences are LNHDA and SQIVND (reference sequence). Trimming left V 6 bases short and J 7 bases short, with 10 bases between. The CDR3 consists of 12 residues. The variable domain in full, completed from reference TRBV19 and TRBJ2-1, reads DGGITQSPKYLFRKEGQNVTLSCEQNLNHDAMYWYRQDPGQGLRLIYYSQIVNDFQKGDIAEGYSVSREKKESFPLTVTSAQKNPTAFYLCASSDRLNEQFFGPGTRLTVL.

The chain carries TRBV5-4 and TRBJ2-6; unclear D gene. This CDR3 is built from 16 residues. CDR1 is SGHNT and CDR2 is YYREEE in the germline V gene (reference sequence). V lost 4 bases and J 0 bases, leaving 11 bases between the germline ends. The CDR3 loop is CASSQAEASGANVLTF. CDR3 DNA: TGTGCCAGCAGCCAGGCAGAAGCCTCTGGGGCCAACGTCCTGACTTTC.

V usage is TRBV11-2 and J usage is TRBJ2-7; 9 bases match TRBD1. From germline, CDR1 is SGHAT and CDR2 FQNNGV. V was pared by 0 bases and J by 11 bases, with 5 bases of the junction left unmatched. CDR3 length: 13 residues. DNA of the CDR3: TGTGCCAGCAGCTTAGATCAGACAGGGGGAAAGTACTTC. Its protein is CASSLDQTGGKYF.

The chain combines TRBV5-1 with TRBJ1-2; the match to TRBD1 covers 9 bases. The CDR3 length is 15 residues. Looked up from germline, CDR1 is SGHRS and CDR2 is YFSETQ. The ends lost 4 bases at V and 13 bases at J; junction bases unmatched: 17. The CDR3 region is CASSATVSGTGQSTF. CDR3 bases: TGCGCCAGCAGCGCCACCGTCTCCGGGACAGGGCAATCCACCTTC.

The CDR3 region is CASSSLQQLAKNIQYF. CDR3 sequence (DNA): TGTGCCAGCAGCTCACTTCAACAGCTAGCCAAAAACATTCAGTACTTC. The chain joins TRBV11-2 to TRBJ2-4; no reliable D call. The CDR3 is 16 amino acids. The V and J ends lost 4 bases and 0 bases respectively, with 13 bases between them. Looked up from germline, CDR1 is SGHAT and CDR2 is FQNNGV.

This sequence joins TRBV13 and TRBJ2-7, with no clear D. The CDR3 length is 17 residues. Trimming left V 4 bases short and J 4 bases short, with 23 bases between. The germline V gene has CDR1 PRHDT and CDR2 FYEKMQ (reference sequence). The CDR3 sequence: CASSSTRYGSKAYEQYF. CDR3 coding DNA: TGTGCCAGCAGCTCTACAAGGTACGGGTCTAAGGCTTACGAGCAGTACTTC.

V and J are TRBV18 and TRBJ1-1; 7 bases align to TRBD1. The germline V gene encodes CDR1 KGHSH and CDR2 LQKENI. The CDR3 runs to 13 residues. V was pared by 3 bases and J by 11 bases, with 9 bases of the junction left unmatched. This CDR3 is CASSPHTQGEAFF. CDR3 in DNA: TGTGCCAGCTCACCGCATACTCAGGGGGAGGCTTTCTTT. The full variable domain, rest sourced from reference TRBV18 and TRBJ1-1, is NAGVMQNPRHLVRRRGQEARLRCSPMKGHSHVYWYRQLPEEGLKFMVYLQKENIIDESGMPKERFSAEFPKEGPSILRIQQVVRGDSAAYFCASSPHTQGEAFFGQGTRLTVV.

V usage is TRBV27 and J usage is TRBJ1-1; D is uncertain. The germline CDR1 and CDR2 sequences are MNHEY and SMNVEV (reference sequence). Trimming cost V 5 bases and J 6 bases, with 10 bases left between them. The CDR3 is 12 amino acids. This chain's CDR3 is CASSNRWAEAFF. The CDR3 nucleotides read TGTGCCAGCAGTAACCGTTGGGCTGAAGCTTTCTTT.

The chain combines TRBV27 with TRBJ2-1; weak D call: TRBD1 (6 bases). CDR3 length: 14 amino acids. Germline V CDR1 and CDR2: MNHEY, SMNVEV (reference sequence). The V end was cut by 3 bases, the J end by 2 bases, with 8 bases between. CDR3 sequence: CASSFAGAYNEQFF. The CDR3 region has the DNA TGTGCCAGCAGTTTCGCAGGGGCCTACAATGAGCAGTTCTTC.

Points on this clone: Other DNA sequences in this specimen translate into the identical CDR3. V usage is TRBV6-6 and J usage is TRBJ2-1; 12 bases line up with TRBD2. The CDR3 runs to 16 residues. V was pared by 6 bases and J by 4 bases, with 7 bases of the junction left unmatched. CDR1 MNHNY and CDR2 SVGAGI come from the germline V gene (reference sequence). CDR3 sequence reads: CASSLGLAGRYNEQFF. CDR3 DNA: TGTGCCAGCAGCCTTGGACTAGCGGGGAGATACAATGAGCAGTTCTTC.

This sequence joins TRBV23-1 and TRBJ2-5; 10 positions match TRBD2. TRBV23-1 belongs to the ORF category, with a function that is uncertain. The CDR3 runs 16 residues. V was pared by 0 bases and J by 1 base, with 2 bases of the junction left unmatched. CDR3 nucleotides: TGCGCCAGCAGTCAATCTCTAGCGGGGGTCCAAGAGACCCAGTACTTC. Translation: CASSQSLAGVQETQYF.

The chain couples TRBV4-1 to TRBJ2-7; 11 bases map to TRBD2. The CDR3 consists of 17 residues. V gave up 4 bases and J gave up 5 bases; unmatched junction bases: 13. Per the germline V gene, CDR1 is MGHRA and CDR2 is YSYEKL. CDR3 sequence: CASSRPSLLAGVNEQYF. Written as DNA, the CDR3 is TGCGCCAGCAGCCGCCCCTCCTTACTAGCGGGGGTAAACGAGCAGTACTTC.

As DNA, the CDR3 is TGTGCCAGCAGTAATGACAGGACTAACTATGGCTACACCTTC. As protein: CASSNDRTNYGYTF. This rearrangement joins TRBV6-1 to TRBJ1-2; a weak D match, TRBD1 (6 bases). Per germline, CDR1 MNHNS and CDR2 SASEGT. Trimming left V 5 bases short and J 0 bases short, with 10 bases between. This CDR3 has 14 amino acids.